This entry is about one TCR beta chain. No antigen is known for it. CDR3 length: 16 amino acids. CDR1 SGHRS and CDR2 YFSETQ come from the germline V gene. The junction had 8 bases not matched to a gene; V was cut back by 1 base and J by 3 bases. The sample comes from a study of Tregs in tolerant kidney transplant recipients. Whole-study results and caveats: Few patients were studied, so findings need validation in larger groups.

The protocol was immunoSEQ multiplex PCR, while the TCRdb copy is restricted to in-frame clones and leaves out a portion. The sample includes about 120,000 clones, about 91% of them seen just once. Material for sequencing was CD4+ T cells from blood. The sequence came from a human donor in good health. The chain couples TRBV5-1 to TRBJ1-2; 8 bases align to TRBD1. CDR3 sequence reads: CASSLIPTTGDYGYTF. The CDR3 coding sequence is TGCGCCAGCAGCTTGATCCCCACGACAGGGGACTATGGCTACACCTTC. The whole variable domain, remainder taken from reference TRBV5-1 and TRBJ1-2, is KAGVTQTPRYLIKTRGQQVTLSCSPISGHRSVSWYQQTPGQGLQFLFEYFSETQRNKGNFPGRFSGRQFSNSRSEMNVSTLELGDSALYLCASSLIPTTGDYGYTFGSGTRLTVV.